This T cell receptor beta chain emerged from a study of T cells in Graves' hyperthyroidism and ophthalmopathy. Study conclusions and caveats: In validation, the model predicted ophthalmopathy. These predictions came a median approximately six months before onset. Blood also held most thyroid clonotypes expanded beyond 0.001.

Germline CDR1 is SNHLY and CDR2 is FYNNEI. V gave up 1 base and J gave up 0 bases, with 3 bases separating them. This CDR3 comprises 13 residues. Amplification of TCR beta CDR3 regions was performed using RNA transcripts as template. An initial round of RT-PCR targeting the TCR CDR3 relied on the HTBI primer set. Each CDR3 protein gets one entry after TCRdb re-called the multiplex PCR reads with MiXCR. The sample consists of approximately 510,000 distinct CDR3 sequences, over 35% of them appearing once. This clonotype was seen ten or more times. Its cognate antigen is unknown. Material for sequencing was peripheral blood or thyroid tissue (not recorded which). The chain uses TRBV2 and TRBJ1-1, with D unresolved. This clonotype was sampled from an adult woman with Graves' disease, either hyperthyroidism or ophthalmopathy (not recorded which). The CDR3 loop is CASSEGVNTEAFF. Written as DNA, the CDR3 is TGTGCCAGCAGTGAAGGAGTGAACACTGAAGCTTTCTTT.